Sequencing of this T cell receptor beta chain was carried out in a study of blood T cells in healthy people across ages (dated by TCRdb to the mid-2010s). Notes on the research overall: In model experiments, template switching captured about one uniquely barcoded TCR beta cDNA molecule for every two T cells. The study measured age-related changes in TCR beta repertoire diversity using deep sequencing normalized with unique cDNA molecular identifiers. Four age groups were formed from the donors: young (average approximately 15 years), middle-aged (approximately 42), aged (about 62) and long-lived (more than 75). The study analyzed two additional independent replicas of 1 million unique cDNA reads from the same blood draw for two donors, one aged 18 to 29 and one aged 80 or older. Overall study results and their limits: The long-lived group showed more naive CD4+ T cells, fewer expanded clones and increased TCR diversity than the aged group, suggesting age selection. Estimates of total diversity from one million sequenced T cells were regarded as lower bounds and underestimates. The percentage of naive T cells measured by flow cytometry correlated strongly with observed TCR beta diversity. Bulk unsorted PBMC profiling prevented conclusive comparison of naive and antigen-experienced compartments. As age increased, observed TCR beta diversity per million T cells dropped in a roughly linear way, and a significant reduction was already evident by age 40. Because the CMV infection status of the donors was unknown, age-related changes in expanded clonotypes may potentially have been confounded.

The germline V gene provides CDR1 SGHRS and CDR2 YFSETQ. V is cut back by 0 bases and J by 6 bases, with 7 bases in the junction unmatched. The CDR3 numbers 15 residues from cysteine through phenylalanine. The entry retains the CDR3 DNA only, 45 bases that are in frame from base 1. The count of this clonotype is one. Its antigen is currently not known. No much larger clone is present one base from it, and per-base qualities are unavailable. Donors were roughly 40 systemically healthy Caucasian individuals from Russia aged roughly 6 to 95 years. Each donor gave approximately 10 milliliters of peripheral blood, collected into EDTA-treated Vacutainer tubes. Ficoll-Paque density-gradient centrifugation was used to isolate PBMCs, with at least 7 million per sample. Trizol reagent was used to extract total RNA from the PBMCs, yielding at least 5.5 micrograms per sample. Naive CD45RAhigh/CD27high T cell percentages were measured by flow cytometry on a PBMC aliquot from every donor.

The library was obtained by 5' RACE. TCRdb shows the sequencer as Illumina HiSeq 2500. The second PCR ran for roughly 7 to 12 cycles and used a J-beta primer mix along with a sample-barcoded 5' primer. Each TCR beta cDNA molecule received a unique molecular identifier from a template-switch 5' adaptor carrying 12 random nucleotides. Each sample yielded at least 2.5 million CDR3-containing paired-end reads. All of the RNA was converted into first-strand cDNA using the Mint cDNA synthesis kit, with a TRBC-specific oligonucleotide serving as the primer. Following uracil-DNA glycosylase treatment, a first 18-cycle PCR with universal primers M1SS and BC2_uni_R was performed on all cDNA. As for the original processing: Each sample was normalized by randomly selecting 1 million high-quality reads, each carrying a distinct molecular identifier. Reads sharing molecular identifiers were discarded rather than binned into consensus sequences. MiTCR, with a Q25 quality threshold and the strictest error-elimination algorithm, was used for CDR3 identification, clonotype clustering and error correction. A nonparametric unseen species model using Euler transformation provided a lower-bound estimate of total TCR beta diversity. TCRdb applied fastp at Q25 and MiXCR to the public reads, then kept only in-frame beta chains. A single entry per CDR3 protein holds the most common genes and DNA from its merged rows. TCRdb, rather than the study authors, made the V and J calls. The sample has 450,000 to 600,000 distinct CDR3 sequences on record, about 27% of them singletons. The top ten hold 3.6% of the sample.

This sample was also put to use in a study of T cells of mothers and their children. The second investigation adds: Donors were nine systemically healthy Caucasian individuals: three mothers and their six children. cDNA synthesis used all of the extracted RNA, with approximately 1.6 ug of RNA in each 15 ul reaction. Sample barcodes and 2-4 random nucleotides were added via the M1S primer in the second PCR. Over 9 million TCR beta CDR3 reads came from each mother, compared with several million reads from each child. Thymic selection shapes the output of TCR recombination in a similar way in related and unrelated pairs, and inherited differences have a minor effect. Normalized repertoire overlap was always found to be slightly, but never significantly, higher in related mother-child pairs than in unrelated mother-child pairs. Persistent microchimeric T cell clones were not detected, at a sensitivity of 85 to 100 clones per million clonotypes. To look for features that set related mother-child pairs apart from unrelated individuals, the researchers ran deep NGS to compare the TCR beta repertoires of mothers and children. On average, the children were roughly 11 +/- 4 years old, while the mothers were about 40 +/- 4 years old. After adapters were ligated using NEBNext reagents, the libraries underwent 100+100 nt paired-end sequencing on an Illumina HiSeq 2000. To prevent cross-contamination, the mother and child libraries were prepared one month apart and sequenced in separate runs. Each donor had between about 450,000 and 2,300,000 distinct TCR beta clonotypes identified. Naive TCR beta clonotypes were estimated from low-frequency clonotypes matched to each donor's FACS-determined naive share, without sorting.

Sample: blood. The clonotype comes from a boy younger than 10 in good health. This receptor chain uses TRBV5-1 and TRBJ1-2; 8 bases in between match TRBD1. DNA sequence: TGCGCCAGCAGCTTGGCCACAGGGGGGAAAGATGGCTACACCTTC. Its protein is CASSLATGGKDGYTF. The variable domain in full, with residues beyond the CDR3 obtained from the reference TRBV5-1 and TRBJ1-2 genes, is KAGVTQTPRYLIKTRGQQVTLSCSPISGHRSVSWYQQTPGQGLQFLFEYFSETQRNKGNFPGRFSGRQFSNSRSEMNVSTLELGDSALYLCASSLATGGKDGYTFGSGTRLTVV.